These T cell receptor beta chains were read from a single sample in a study of blood T cell repertoires in COVID-19. TCRdb's copy holds only in-frame clones and misses some; the assay was immunoSEQ multiplex PCR. The repertoire has tens of thousands of clones, around four fifths of them found once; the top ten carry around a quarter. Source material: peripheral blood. Receptors originate from a human donor in a cohort sampled during active COVID-19. Each CDR3 is given with its conserved first and last residue. The D gene is left open where the match is weak. Expanded clones are given a class, and other clones once, few, many or no size at all.

j_call | v_call | d_call | clone_size | cdr3_nt | cdr3_aa
TRBJ1-4 | TRBV7-8 | NA | NA | TGTGCCAGCAGCTTGGGGCAGGTGGACGAAAAACTGTTTTTT | CASSLGQVDEKLFF
TRBJ2-1 | TRBV7-3 | TRBD1 | NA | TGTGCCAGCAGCTTAGCCGGGACAGTGAACGATAAGCAGTTCTTC | CASSLAGTVNDKQFF
TRBJ2-5 | TRBV4-2 | TRBD2 | NA | TGTGCCAGCAGCCAAGGGGATAGCGGGCAAGAGACCCAGTACTTC | CASSQGDSGQETQYF
TRBJ2-3 | TRBV19 | NA | NA | TGTGCCAGCGGCGCCCGGGGGGCGTTCACAGATACGCAGTATTTT | CASGARGAFTDTQYF
TRBJ1-2 | TRBV2 | TRBD1 | NA | TGTGCCAGCAGTGAAGCGGACAGGGGCGGGTATGGCTACACCTTC | CASSEADRGGYGYTF
TRBJ2-5 | TRBV5-4 | NA | NA | TGTGCCAGCAGCTTGGGACATTCGGAGACCCAGTACTTC | CASSLGHSETQYF
TRBJ1-4 | TRBV29-1 | TRBD1 | NA | TGCAGCGTTGAAGGGGAAGGGGGCGCGAATGAAAAACTGTTTTTT | CSVEGEGGANEKLFF
TRBJ1-1 | TRBV30 | TRBD1 | NA | TGTGCCTGGAGTTCGGGACAGGAAAGCTCTGAAGCTTTCTTT | CAWSSGQESSEAFF
TRBJ1-2 | TRBV10-2 | NA | NA | TGCGCCAGCAGTGAGACAGGGAGAGGTGGTGGCTACACCTTC | CASSETGRGGGYTF
TRBJ2-3 | TRBV24-1 | TRBD1 | NA | TGTGCCACCAGTGTCCCGGGACAGGACGACACAGATACGCAGTATTTT | CATSVPGQDDTDTQYF
TRBJ2-7 | TRBV18 | NA | NA | TGTGCCAGCTCACGGCCAGATTCCTACGAGCAGTACTTC | CASSRPDSYEQYF
TRBJ1-5 | TRBV6-5 | TRBD1 | medium-sized | TGTGCCAGCAGCCGCGGGACAGGGGATCAGCCCCAGCATTTT | CASSRGTGDQPQHF
TRBJ1-4 | TRBV19 | NA | NA | TGTGCCAGTAGACGAATCGGGGAAAAACTGTTTTTT | CASRRIGEKLFF
TRBJ2-1 | TRBV27 | TRBD2 | NA | TGTGCCAGCAGTGGACTAGCGGGGGGGCCAACCGAGCAGTTCTTC | CASSGLAGGPTEQFF
TRBJ2-7 | TRBV5-1 | NA | NA | TGCGCCAGCAGCTTACGGGGGGCTAGAGATTCCGAGCAGTACTTC | CASSLRGARDSEQYF
TRBJ1-2 | TRBV5-1 | TRBD1 | few | TGCGCCAGCAGCCCCGGTGACAGGGGTAACTATGGCTACACCTTC | CASSPGDRGNYGYTF
TRBJ2-1 | TRBV2 | TRBD2 | NA | TGTGCCAGCAGTGATGAGGGACTAGCGGGGGGGCCCAATGAGCAGTTCTTC | CASSDEGLAGGPNEQFF
TRBJ1-5 | TRBV6-6 | NA | NA | TGTGCCAGCCGCCTTTCGAGTTACAATCAGCCCCAGCATTTT | CASRLSSYNQPQHF
TRBJ1-1 | TRBV21-1 | NA | NA | TGTGCCAGCAGCAACTATGTGCTTGGGCAGGGGAAGATAGGTGGAGTGAACACTGAAGCTTTCTTT | CASSNYVLGQGKIGGVNTEAFF
TRBJ2-1 | TRBV10-1 | TRBD1 | NA | TGCGCCAGCAGTGGGGGGACAGGGTCCTACAATGAGCAGTTCTTC | CASSGGTGSYNEQFF
TRBJ2-6 | TRBV27 | NA | once | TGTGCCAGCACAGGGCTCTCTGGGGCCAACGTCCTGACTTTC | CASTGLSGANVLTF
TRBJ2-1 | TRBV6-2/TRBV6-3 | TRBD2 | NA | TGTGCCAGCAGTTACCTGGGGCGGGGGGAGCAGTTCTTC | CASSYLGRGEQFF
TRBJ2-1 | TRBV9 | TRBD2 | NA | TGTGCCAGCAGCGTAGGGGCGGGGGGATACAATGAGCAGTTCTTC | CASSVGAGGYNEQFF
TRBJ2-2 | TRBV6-6 | NA | NA | TGTGCCAGCGGGGGGGCCGGCGGGGAGCTGTTTTTT | CASGGAGGELFF
TRBJ1-1 | TRBV5-1 | NA | NA | TGCGCCAGCAGCGATCAGGGCCCAGGGGACACTGAAGCTTTCTTT | CASSDQGPGDTEAFF
TRBJ2-5 | TRBV7-9 | TRBD2 | NA | TGTGCCAGCAGCTTGGCGGGGGGAGAGGAGACCCAGTACTTC | CASSLAGGEETQYF
TRBJ1-6 | TRBV19 | TRBD1 | NA | TGTGCCAGTAGTAAGGGGGCGCATAATTCACCCCTCCACTTT | CASSKGAHNSPLHF